This T cell receptor (beta chain) came from a study of siplizumab effects on memory and regulatory T cells. Study results and caveats: Most alloreactive clones went unmapped to unstimulated subsets; only a minor fraction mapped. In roughly 80-95% of proliferating CD4+ or CD8+ clones, a naive or memory phenotype could not be assigned.

Clones were read by immunoSEQ multiplex PCR, and TCRdb kept only the in-frame ones, dropping some. The repertoire has tens of thousands of clones, roughly 90% of them found once; the top ten carry 1.5%. Details on this clone: As yet, its antigen is unknown.

Germline lookup yields CDR1 SGHRS and CDR2 YFSETQ. Trimming cost V 3 bases and J 4 bases, with 8 bases left between them. The length of the CDR3 is 13 residues. The source material was Tregs sorted from blood. This TCR was recovered from a human donor in good health. This chain uses TRBV5-1 with TRBJ2-1; D is perhaps TRBD1 (5 bases). CDR3 sequence: CASSSQGYNEQFF. In DNA, the CDR3 is TGCGCCAGCAGCTCCCAGGGATACAATGAGCAGTTCTTC. The full variable domain, rest sourced from reference TRBV5-1 and TRBJ2-1, is KAGVTQTPRYLIKTRGQQVTLSCSPISGHRSVSWYQQTPGQGLQFLFEYFSETQRNKGNFPGRFSGRQFSNSRSEMNVSTLELGDSALYLCASSSQGYNEQFFGPGTRLTVL.